This TCR beta chain was identified in a study of technical replicates of blood from a few donors. Trimming took off 0 bases at V and 3 bases at J, with 8 bases between the two ends. The CDR3 length is 14 residues. The germline CDR1 and CDR2 sequences are WNHNN and SYGVQD (reference sequence). The method was immunoSEQ multiplex PCR; TCRdb's version includes in-frame clones alone and lacks a portion of them. The data contain over 60,000 clones, 93% of them singletons. The chain uses TRBV10-1 and TRBJ1-1; a possible D gene is TRBD1 (5 bases). This receptor was taken from a human donor in good health. Sequenced: T cells isolated from PBMCs. CDR3 residues: CASSESRGDTEAFF. The DNA for the CDR3 is TGCGCCAGCAGTGAGTCGCGGGGGGACACTGAAGCTTTCTTT.